This is a list of T cell receptor beta chains from one sample in a study of beta chain features in type 1 diabetes. Produced via immunoSEQ multiplex PCR; TCRdb's table is partial and in-frame only. The table records hundreds of thousands of clones, roughly 12% of them present only once. The sample consisted of naive CD4+ T cells from blood. These receptors originate from a woman aged 18-29 years with type 1 diabetes. Both conserved end residues are part of each CDR3.

TRBV10-3	TRBJ2-2	CAISRQGAAGELFF
TRBV9	TRBJ2-1	CASSDTPGQGELWQFF
TRBV6-6	TRBJ1-3	CASTRDGQVSGNTIYF
TRBV5-1	TRBJ1-2	CASSSPGGYTF
TRBV28	TRBJ2-7	CASSQGTRLTYEQYF
TRBV11-2	TRBJ1-4	CASNFQGGNEKLFF
TRBV30	TRBJ2-7	CAWERLAGPYEQYF
TRBV7-2	TRBJ1-5	CASSEEPGGTQPQHF
TRBV5-4	TRBJ2-5	CASSLARISPGQQETQYF
TRBV4-3	TRBJ2-1	CASSLTTYDEQFF
TRBV28	TRBJ1-2	CASRPGQAEGYTF
TRBV2	TRBJ2-2	CASRVTDTPTGELFF
TRBV6-5	TRBJ2-5	CASSETSGEETQYF
TRBV7-2	TRBJ2-3	CASSLDRGNTDTQYF
TRBV9	TRBJ2-5	CASSVGGRIQETQYF
TRBV2	TRBJ2-1	CASSYREGRFF
TRBV2	TRBJ1-4	CASSLRLSNEKLFF
TRBV19	TRBJ1-6	CASRPPGLQSSYNSPLHF
TRBV7-9	TRBJ2-4	CASTTFPDGTKNIQYF
TRBV7-2	TRBJ2-5	CASSQGRQETQYF
TRBV6-5	TRBJ1-1	CASSYSILGLTEAFF
TRBV7-9	TRBJ2-1	CASSFGQGVDEQFF
TRBV15	TRBJ2-6	CATSRESGMAGANVLTF
TRBV7-2	TRBJ2-5	CASTPQVQAGAYETQYF
TRBV2	TRBJ2-7	CASRSGTANYEQYF
TRBV9	TRBJ2-3	CASSLRQGARADTQYF
TRBV4-3	TRBJ2-5	CASSQGQKETQYF
TRBV7-2	TRBJ2-7	CASSADRGRNEQYF
TRBV7-9	TRBJ2-5	CASRYTGSETQYF
TRBV6-1	TRBJ2-5	CAIPGHLDVETQYF
TRBV4-1	TRBJ2-4	CASSQVGLAKNIQYF
TRBV7-2	TRBJ2-5	CASSLDGGRGRETQYF
TRBV13	TRBJ2-1	CASSPYRSSDEQFF
TRBV5-1	TRBJ1-4	CASSLDYLEKLFF
TRBV6-6	TRBJ2-1	CASSYASGSGNEQFF
TRBV29-1	TRBJ2-2	CSVDRTHTGELFF
TRBV7-2	TRBJ2-6	CASSFRQGSFSSGANVLTF
TRBV5-4	TRBJ2-7	CASSFGLHTLEQYF
TRBV5-1	TRBJ2-1	CASTPPGHSSYNEQFF
TRBV4-2	TRBJ1-3	CASSQDQTSAGNTIYF
TRBV4-1	TRBJ2-1	CASSQDRRTITYNEQFF
TRBV28	TRBJ1-5	CASSWVSGQPQHF
TRBV28	TRBJ2-3	CASSLASGTDTQYF
TRBV2	TRBJ2-7	CASSEELAGNLYEQYF
TRBV30	TRBJ2-5	CAWTGGYQETQYF
TRBV5-1	TRBJ2-7	CASTNEPLTSYEQYF
TRBV4-1	TRBJ2-6	CASSRPGTAPSGANVLTF
TRBV15	TRBJ2-7	CATSRDLTSGRHEQYF